This T cell receptor (beta chain) was captured in a study of OX40 agonist ivuxolimab in advanced cancers. About the research overall: Partial responses were seen in three patients, one with hepatocellular carcinoma and two with cutaneous melanoma.

Clones were sequenced by immunoSEQ multiplex PCR, and TCRdb holds only the in-frame ones, with some missing. The sample includes about 84,000 clones, 94% of them seen just once. Sequences were derived from CD4+ or CD8+ T cells sorted from blood, sampled in a trial of the OX40 agonist ivuxolimab. The TCR was taken from an adult with an advanced solid tumor such as melanoma, head and neck, liver or kidney cancer.

CDR3 nucleotide sequence: TGTGCCAGCAGCTCTGCCACGAGGGGTGAGCAGTTCTTC. Translated, it gives CASSSATRGEQFF. V gene TRBV7-9 combines with J gene TRBJ2-1; the D call may be TRBD1 or TRBD2 (5 bases each). Per the germline V gene, CDR1 is SEHNR and CDR2 is FQNEAQ (reference sequence). With 4 bases removed from V and 9 bases from J, the gap between germline ends came to 13 bases. The CDR3 has 13 amino acids.